Below are 14 T cell receptor beta chains sequenced from a single sample in a study of cytomegalovirus exposure and HLA in healthy donors. PCR used 60 Vbeta primers and 13 Jbeta primers. TCRdb's copy holds only in-frame clones and misses some; the assay was immunoSEQ multiplex PCR. The sample has 65,000 to 85,000 clones, approximately 70% seen once; the top ten hold around 15%. Input material: PBMCs. The receptors come from a male donor in good health and CMV-seropositive.

The chain links TRBV7-2 to TRBJ1-1, with no clear D. The CDR3 sequence is 15 residues long. Trimming left V 5 bases short and J 2 bases short, with 15 bases between. The germline gives CDR1 SGHTA, CDR2 FQGNSA. CDR3 in DNA: TGTGCCAGCAGCCCCCCGGGTATAATAAACACTGAAGCTTTCTTT. As protein: CASSPPGIINTEAFF.

The chain is built from TRBV11-2 and TRBJ1-1; D is unclear. The V gene lost 1 base and the J gene lost 2 bases, with 8 bases spanning the gap. CDR3 length: 14 amino acids. The germline CDR1 and CDR2 sequences are SGHAT and FQNNGV. The CDR3 reads CASSLGPGNTEAFF. CDR3 coding DNA: TGTGCCAGCAGCTTAGGACCGGGAAACACTGAAGCTTTCTTT.

The V gene is TRBV4-3, the J gene TRBJ1-2, with TRBD1 identical over 7 bases. CDR1 is LGHNA, CDR2 YSLEER, per germline. The CDR3 is 16 residues long. V was clipped by 0 bases and J by 7 bases; unmatched bases: 11. For the CDR3, the DNA is TGCGCCAGCAGCCAAGATAGGCTCGCAGGGGGAGGTGGCTACACCTTC. Translated: CASSQDRLAGGGGYTF.

Only a few counts were recorded for this clone. CDR3 nucleotide sequence: TGTGCCAGTCAATATGAATGGACAGAAAAAGGGTGGGGATCCAATCAGCCCCAGCATTTT. Amino acids: CASQYEWTEKGWGSNQPQHF. The chain recombines TRBV19 with TRBJ1-5; D is possibly TRBD1 (6 bases). V shed 8 bases and J shed 3 bases, with 32 bases lying between them. Germline V gene data show CDR1 as LNHDA and CDR2 as SQIVND (reference sequence). The CDR3 runs to 20 residues.

The CDR3 DNA reads as TGTGCCAGTAGTACCCAGGGGGACACTGAAGCTTTCTTT. This encodes CASSTQGDTEAFF. The V call is TRBV19, the J call TRBJ1-1, with 7 bases fitting TRBD1. With 4 bases clipped from V and 3 bases from J, the junction kept 2 bases outside the gene matches. The CDR3 is 13 residues long. Germline V lookup: CDR1 LNHDA, CDR2 SQIVND (reference sequence). Full variable domain (outside the CDR3, taken from reference TRBV19 and TRBJ1-1): DGGITQSPKYLFRKEGQNVTLSCEQNLNHDAMYWYRQDPGQGLRLIYYSQIVNDFQKGDIAEGYSVSREKKESFPLTVTSAQKNPTAFYLCASSTQGDTEAFFGQGTRLTVV.

As concerns this clone: A far larger clone differs by one base, so this is likely a read error. V gene TRBV4-1 combines with J gene TRBJ2-1; possibly TRBD1 for D (5 bases). V was shortened by 5 bases and J by 0 bases, with 11 bases between the two germline ends. The CDR3 is 15 amino acids. The germline CDR1 and CDR2 sequences are MGHRA and YSYEKL. CDR3 in amino acids: CASSSTGPSYNEQFF. The CDR3 nucleotides read TGCGCCAGCAGCTCCACAGGTCCCTCCTACAATGAGCAGTTCTTC.

This chain joins TRBV5-4 and TRBJ1-6, with D perhaps matching TRBD1 (6 bases). The germline V gene has CDR1 SGHNT and CDR2 YYREEE (reference sequence). With 0 bases removed from V and 6 bases from J, the gap between germline ends came to 13 bases. This CDR3 comprises 16 residues. This CDR3 reads CASSLASDRPNSPLHF. CDR3 coding DNA: TGTGCCAGCAGCTTGGCCTCGGACAGACCTAATTCACCCCTCCACTTT.

V is TRBV7-9 and J is TRBJ2-1, with TRBD1 matching 8 bases. Germline V CDR1 and CDR2: SEHNR, FQNEAQ (reference sequence). V lost 0 bases, J lost 4 bases, and 5 bases stayed unmatched. The CDR3 has 16 amino acids. This CDR3 is CASSLAPRQGYNEQFF. The CDR3 DNA sequence: TGTGCCAGCAGCTTAGCCCCTCGACAGGGGTACAATGAGCAGTTCTTC.

This clone was observed a few times. The gene calls are TRBV18 and TRBJ1-6, with D tentatively TRBD1 (6 bases). The CDR3 consists of 16 residues. V was shortened by 2 bases and J by 1 base, with 9 bases between the two germline ends. Germline V CDR1 and CDR2: KGHSH, LQKENI. The CDR3 nucleotides are TGTGCCAGCTCACCATCCACAGGGTCCTATAATTCACCCCTCCACTTT. This translates into CASSPSTGSYNSPLHF.

The chain has TRBV28 and TRBJ2-7, with 9 bases that match TRBD1. The V gene end was trimmed by 8 bases and the J gene end by 2 bases; junction bases not matched to a gene: 7. The CDR3 runs 14 residues. The V gene's germline CDR1 is MDHEN and CDR2 SYDVKM. This CDR3 reads CASVPGQGTYEQYF. DNA of the CDR3: TGTGCCAGCGTTCCGGGACAGGGAACCTACGAGCAGTACTTC.

This chain joins TRBV11-2 and TRBJ2-7; 11 bases are shared with TRBD2. This CDR3 contains 17 residues. The V gene's germline CDR1 is SGHAT and CDR2 FQNNGV. V lost 0 bases to trimming and J lost 7 bases; unmatched junction nucleotides: 11. CDR3 coding DNA: TGTGCCAGCAGCTTAGATGGCCTGGCTAGCGGGAGGAGGGAGCAGTACTTC. It yields the protein CASSLDGLASGRREQYF.

The rearrangement uses TRBV7-6 and TRBJ1-3, with no clear D. The V end lost 7 bases, the J end lost 3 bases, and 19 bases lay between the germline ends. The CDR3 has 16 residues. CDR1 and CDR2 (germline): SGHVS, FNYEAQ. Here the CDR3 reads CASIPRARTLGNTIYF. The CDR3 DNA sequence: TGTGCCAGCATCCCGCGGGCCAGGACGCTTGGAAACACCATATATTTT. Full variable domain (rest looked up from reference TRBV7-6 and TRBJ1-3): GAGVSQSPRYKVTKRGQDVALRCDPISGHVSLYWYRQALGQGPEFLTYFNYEAQQDKSGLPNDRFSAERPEGSISTLTIQRTEQRDSAMYRCASIPRARTLGNTIYFGEGSWLTVV.

This chain joins TRBV29-1 and TRBJ2-7; 8 nucleotides line up with TRBD1. The CDR3 consists of 11 residues. Germline trimming cut 6 bases from V and 4 bases from J; bases unmatched to any gene: 2. Germline lookup yields CDR1 SQVTM and CDR2 ANQGSEA. The CDR3 reads CSVRTGYEQYF. The CDR3, as DNA: TGCAGCGTCCGGACAGGGTACGAGCAGTACTTC.

The chain employs TRBV15 and TRBJ1-5; D unclear. Trimming cost V 4 bases and J 4 bases, with 11 bases left between them. The CDR3 loop spans 14 amino acids. Germline V lookup: CDR1 LNHNV, CDR2 YYDKDF (reference sequence). The CDR3 spells CATSTRAVNQPQHF. CDR3 in DNA: TGTGCCACCAGCACGAGGGCGGTTAATCAGCCCCAGCATTTT.